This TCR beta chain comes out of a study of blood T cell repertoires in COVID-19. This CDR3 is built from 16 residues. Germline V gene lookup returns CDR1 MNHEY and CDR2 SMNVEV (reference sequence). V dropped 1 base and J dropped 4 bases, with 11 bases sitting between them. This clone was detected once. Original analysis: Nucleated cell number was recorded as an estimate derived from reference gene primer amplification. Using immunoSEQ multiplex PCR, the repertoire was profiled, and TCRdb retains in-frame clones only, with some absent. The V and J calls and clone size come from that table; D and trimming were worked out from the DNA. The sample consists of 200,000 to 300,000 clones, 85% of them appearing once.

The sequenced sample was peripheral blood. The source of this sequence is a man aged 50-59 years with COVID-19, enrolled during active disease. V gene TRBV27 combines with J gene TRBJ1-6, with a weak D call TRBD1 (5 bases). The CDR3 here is CASSLYPDTYNSPLHF. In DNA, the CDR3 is TGTGCCAGCAGTTTATACCCGGACACTTATAATTCACCCCTCCACTTT.